A selection of T cell receptor beta chains follows, all from one sample in a study of blood T cell repertoires in COVID-19. Assay used: immunoSEQ multiplex PCR; TCRdb lists only in-frame clones, some missing. Of fewer than 300,000 clones listed, 80% to 90% are singletons. The source material was PBMCs or T cells enriched from blood (not recorded which). The receptors shown here come from a man in his forties or fifties who had recovered from COVID-19. Each CDR3 is given without its conserved first and last residue. Fields, in order: J gene, V gene, D gene, CDR3 protein. A D gene is named only where the DNA matches it firmly.

J gene: TRBJ1-6; V gene: TRBV28; D gene: .; CDR3 protein: ASSLLTKSPLH
J gene: TRBJ2-3; V gene: TRBV19; D gene: TRBD2; CDR3 protein: ASSPSGSRTDTQY
J gene: TRBJ2-7; V gene: TRBV27; D gene: TRBD1; CDR3 protein: ASSSQGVEQY
J gene: TRBJ1-3; V gene: TRBV3-1/TRBV3-2; D gene: .; CDR3 protein: ASSATVDSGNTIY
J gene: TRBJ2-4; V gene: TRBV6-5; D gene: TRBD2; CDR3 protein: ASTPLASRNIQY
J gene: TRBJ1-4; V gene: TRBV6-5; D gene: .; CDR3 protein: ASSYSNQEKLF
J gene: TRBJ2-7; V gene: TRBV9; D gene: TRBD1; CDR3 protein: ASSVGGTGSIYEQY
J gene: TRBJ2-7; V gene: TRBV7-6; D gene: .; CDR3 protein: ASSSVMDSAYEQY
J gene: TRBJ2-4; V gene: TRBV6-5; D gene: .; CDR3 protein: ASSERLAKNIQY
J gene: TRBJ1-1; V gene: TRBV28; D gene: .; CDR3 protein: ASSSFGQPDTEAF
J gene: TRBJ1-1; V gene: TRBV3-1/TRBV3-2; D gene: TRBD1; CDR3 protein: ASSQAEPFRDRGPEAF
J gene: TRBJ1-6; V gene: TRBV23-1; D gene: .; CDR3 protein: ASGLDRTYNSPLH
J gene: TRBJ2-1; V gene: TRBV9; D gene: TRBD1; CDR3 protein: ASSASGQGYNEQF
J gene: TRBJ2-3; V gene: TRBV5-1; D gene: .; CDR3 protein: ASSPEGSGTDTQY
J gene: TRBJ2-2; V gene: TRBV5-4; D gene: TRBD2; CDR3 protein: ASSLGLAAGELF
J gene: TRBJ2-1; V gene: TRBV13; D gene: .; CDR3 protein: ASSLVGGEDEQF